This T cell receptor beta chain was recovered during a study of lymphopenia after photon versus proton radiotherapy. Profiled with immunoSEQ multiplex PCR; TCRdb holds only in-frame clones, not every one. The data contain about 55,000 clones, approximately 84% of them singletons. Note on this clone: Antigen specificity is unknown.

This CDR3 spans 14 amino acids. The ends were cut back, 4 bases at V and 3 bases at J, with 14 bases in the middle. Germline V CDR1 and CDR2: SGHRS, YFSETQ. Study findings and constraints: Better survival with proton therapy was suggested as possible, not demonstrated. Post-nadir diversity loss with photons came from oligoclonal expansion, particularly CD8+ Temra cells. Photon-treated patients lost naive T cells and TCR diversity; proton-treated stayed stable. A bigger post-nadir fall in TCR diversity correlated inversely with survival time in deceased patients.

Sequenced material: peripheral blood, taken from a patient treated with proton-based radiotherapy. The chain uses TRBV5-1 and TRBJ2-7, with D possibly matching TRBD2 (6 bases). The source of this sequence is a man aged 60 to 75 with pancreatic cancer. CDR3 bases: TGCGCCAGCAGCCCGACTGCGGGGAACTACGAGCAGTACTTC. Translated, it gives CASSPTAGNYEQYF.